This TCR beta chain originates from a study of shared clonotypes between healthy human individuals. On this clone itself: Its target is not known.

Free of recent acute infections or vaccinations, the donors were healthy HIV-negative adults. The study, taken as a whole, reports: Naive subsets typically showed greater estimated richness than memory subsets.

An assay was performed, and its level was deep. Clones were sequenced by immunoSEQ multiplex PCR, and TCRdb holds only the in-frame ones, with some missing. The sample contains approximately 980,000 clones, over 75% of which appear only once. With 1 base removed from V and 6 bases from J, the gap between germline ends came to 6 bases. The CDR3 sequence is 12 residues long. CDR1 and CDR2 from the germline V gene are GTSNPN and SVGIG (reference sequence). This receptor was identified in a man younger than 35 in good health. Sequencing input: memory CD4+ T cells sorted from blood. Subset in this sample: CD45RA-negative fraction. The genes are TRBV30 and TRBJ2-2, with unresolved D. The DNA of the CDR3 is TGTGCCTGGAGTGCTACACCCGGGGAGCTGTTTTTT. Its translation: CAWSATPGELFF.